A selection of T cell receptor beta chains follows, all from one sample in a study of identical twins. TCRdb fed the 5' RACE reads into MiXCR, producing one record per CDR3 protein. The repertoire holds 550,000 to 800,000 distinct CDR3 sequences, with 7% to 7.5% as singletons. Another study also made use of these data, one on yellow fever vaccine responses in identical twins.

Input material: PBMCs. Source of these receptors: a woman younger than 30 in good health. Both conserved end residues are part of each CDR3. The order of the fields is V gene, J gene, CDR3 protein.

V gene: TRBV12-3/TRBV12-4
J gene: TRBJ2-2
CDR3 protein: CASSHTGGDTGELFF

V gene: TRBV7-9
J gene: TRBJ2-7
CDR3 protein: CASSFGQGTGSYEQYF

V gene: TRBV18
J gene: TRBJ1-2
CDR3 protein: CASSQGPVGYGYTF

V gene: TRBV12-3/TRBV12-4
J gene: TRBJ1-1
CDR3 protein: CASSFLIPGQAMLEF

V gene: TRBV4-1
J gene: TRBJ1-2
CDR3 protein: CASSQGPRTDAYGYTF

V gene: TRBV28
J gene: TRBJ2-5
CDR3 protein: CASKTSGLLETQYF

V gene: TRBV5-6
J gene: TRBJ2-5
CDR3 protein: CASSSGLIAKTQYF

V gene: TRBV7-9
J gene: TRBJ2-6
CDR3 protein: CASSPQTGANVLTF

V gene: TRBV5-5
J gene: TRBJ1-2
CDR3 protein: CASTLSTGTGAYGYTF

V gene: TRBV4-1
J gene: TRBJ2-1
CDR3 protein: CASSQVTPFRTANNEQFF

V gene: TRBV20-1
J gene: TRBJ2-3
CDR3 protein: CSGVLVGTDTQYF

V gene: TRBV20-1
J gene: TRBJ1-5
CDR3 protein: CSASFAGYNQPQHF

V gene: TRBV5-6
J gene: TRBJ1-1
CDR3 protein: CASSLDPGTGGTEAFF

V gene: TRBV7-6
J gene: TRBJ1-1
CDR3 protein: CASSARGRVEAFF

V gene: TRBV7-9
J gene: TRBJ2-3
CDR3 protein: CASSLPGLAKGNTQYF

V gene: TRBV6-1
J gene: TRBJ2-1
CDR3 protein: CASSEWSSSYNEQFF

V gene: TRBV20-1
J gene: TRBJ2-1
CDR3 protein: CSARLAVSYNEQFF

V gene: TRBV10-3
J gene: TRBJ2-2
CDR3 protein: CAISERGGRSNTGELFF

V gene: TRBV6-1
J gene: TRBJ2-4
CDR3 protein: CASSGRTSKNIQYF

V gene: TRBV28
J gene: TRBJ1-4
CDR3 protein: CASGQTNEKLFF

V gene: TRBV7-8
J gene: TRBJ2-1
CDR3 protein: CASSILAGVSKFF

V gene: TRBV3-1
J gene: TRBJ2-6
CDR3 protein: CASSQELLSGANVLTF

V gene: TRBV7-6
J gene: TRBJ2-7
CDR3 protein: CASSLRTGTSTHEQYF

V gene: TRBV3-1
J gene: TRBJ2-5
CDR3 protein: CASSPIFRETQYF

V gene: TRBV20-1
J gene: TRBJ2-1
CDR3 protein: CSARDERLGTYNEQFF

V gene: TRBV7-2
J gene: TRBJ2-1
CDR3 protein: CASSLAGGRGDEQFF

V gene: TRBV3-1
J gene: TRBJ1-4
CDR3 protein: CASSNSGSFNEKLFF

V gene: TRBV12-3/TRBV12-4
J gene: TRBJ2-7
CDR3 protein: CASSLDRYEQYF

V gene: TRBV7-3
J gene: TRBJ2-1
CDR3 protein: CASSPESGRYNEQFF

V gene: TRBV10-2
J gene: TRBJ2-1
CDR3 protein: CASSGGVGNEQFF

V gene: TRBV12-3/TRBV12-4
J gene: TRBJ2-3
CDR3 protein: CASSLGGTGTDTQYF

V gene: TRBV7-2
J gene: TRBJ2-7
CDR3 protein: CASSLERLYEQYF

V gene: TRBV4-2
J gene: TRBJ1-2
CDR3 protein: CASSQESSGGWYGYTF

V gene: TRBV20-1
J gene: TRBJ2-1
CDR3 protein: CSARRLATNEQFF

V gene: TRBV12-3/TRBV12-4
J gene: TRBJ2-1
CDR3 protein: CASREQGLRNEQFF

V gene: TRBV7-8
J gene: TRBJ1-2
CDR3 protein: CASSSSPANYGYTF

V gene: TRBV29-1
J gene: TRBJ2-5
CDR3 protein: CSAGGGWETQYF

V gene: TRBV9
J gene: TRBJ2-1
CDR3 protein: CASGKTGWNNEQFF

V gene: TRBV12-3/TRBV12-4
J gene: TRBJ1-1
CDR3 protein: CASSRGTLEVFF

V gene: TRBV25-1
J gene: TRBJ1-3
CDR3 protein: CASGHQGSSGNTIYF

V gene: TRBV5-1
J gene: TRBJ2-1
CDR3 protein: CASSLVLAGANEQFF

V gene: TRBV5-6
J gene: TRBJ2-1
CDR3 protein: CASSSRDRGHHEQFF

V gene: TRBV28
J gene: TRBJ2-5
CDR3 protein: CASTNNRDQREGRREETQYF

V gene: TRBV29-1
J gene: TRBJ2-1
CDR3 protein: CSGHRVNEQFF

V gene: TRBV11-2
J gene: TRBJ2-2
CDR3 protein: CASSHHLYTLSGQGTGELFF

V gene: TRBV20-1
J gene: TRBJ2-5
CDR3 protein: CSARSREYQETQYF

V gene: TRBV4-2
J gene: TRBJ1-1
CDR3 protein: CASSQRGGQNEAFF

V gene: TRBV6-5
J gene: TRBJ1-2
CDR3 protein: CASSYIETAYGYTF

V gene: TRBV20-1
J gene: TRBJ2-3
CDR3 protein: CSAGVRADTQYF

V gene: TRBV12-3/TRBV12-4
J gene: TRBJ2-2
CDR3 protein: CASSPLTALAVTTGELFF

V gene: TRBV4-1
J gene: TRBJ1-6
CDR3 protein: CASSQAGKNGGFNSPLHF

V gene: TRBV24-1
J gene: TRBJ2-1
CDR3 protein: CATSDPGTGDSYNEQFF

V gene: TRBV3-1
J gene: TRBJ2-1
CDR3 protein: CASSQVASSEQFF

V gene: TRBV7-6
J gene: TRBJ2-3
CDR3 protein: CASSPSGGAPTDTQYF